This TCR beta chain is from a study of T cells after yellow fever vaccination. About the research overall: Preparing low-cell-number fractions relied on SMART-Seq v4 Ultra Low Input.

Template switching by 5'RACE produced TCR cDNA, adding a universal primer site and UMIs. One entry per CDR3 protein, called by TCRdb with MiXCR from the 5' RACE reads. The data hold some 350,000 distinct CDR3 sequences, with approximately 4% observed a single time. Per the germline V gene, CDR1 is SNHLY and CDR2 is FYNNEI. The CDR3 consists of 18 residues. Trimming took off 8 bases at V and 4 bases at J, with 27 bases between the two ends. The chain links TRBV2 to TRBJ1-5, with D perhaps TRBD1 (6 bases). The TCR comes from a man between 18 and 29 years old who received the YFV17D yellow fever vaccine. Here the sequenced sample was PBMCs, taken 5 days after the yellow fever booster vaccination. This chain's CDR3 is CASENTLGGSDINQPQHF. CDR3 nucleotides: TGTGCCAGCGAAAATACCCTCGGGGGCAGCGATATTAATCAGCCCCAGCATTTT.